This T cell receptor (beta chain) stems from a study of CD8 T cells in ankylosing spondylitis (dated by TCRdb to the late 2010s). Context from the whole study: The study set out to find disease-linked TCR variants by profiling T cell receptor beta repertoires in ankylosing spondylitis patients and healthy donors. Peripheral blood was sampled, and synovial fluid was additionally collected from ankylosing spondylitis patients. The full study cohort was made up of about two dozen ankylosing spondylitis patients and 95 to 130 healthy donors. What the work shows at the level of the full study, not this receptor alone: The disease-linked clones were reported to be significantly enriched in matched synovial fluid samples from ankylosing spondylitis patients. In peripheral blood, the disease-linked clones were found at relatively low frequencies and had a CD8+ phenotype. Some TCR beta motif variants had previously been reported in synovial fluid and blood of reactive arthritis patients, which suggested common disease-initiation mechanisms. Blood from ankylosing spondylitis patients appeared to be characterized by a TCR beta motif made up of 8 or 9 highly homologous amino acid variants.

For CDR1 and CDR2, the germline V gene lists SQVTM and ANQGSEA. The CDR3 covers 12 residues, taking in both the cysteine and the phenylalanine. The DNA shown is the 36-base CDR3, in frame from base 1. Deletion took 4 bases off V and 2 bases off J, with a span of 8 bases between the germline ends. The reads were generated on an Illumina HiSeq 2500. Quantitative 5'-RACE with molecular barcodes was the method used to prepare the TCR beta libraries. As for the authors' bioinformatics: A new computational method based on a probabilistic model of VDJ rearrangement was used to identify disease-linked TCR variants. TCRdb reanalyzed the raw reads on its own, using fastp at Q25 for trimming and MiXCR for clone calling, and kept in-frame beta chains. Under each unique CDR3 protein, matching rows form one entry showing the most common genes and DNA. The V and J calls here are based on TCRdb, not the publication. The sample profile shows 350,000 or so distinct CDR3 sequences; 7.5% to 9% of them were found once. Of the sample, roughly 14% falls within the top ten clones.

This clonotype has ten or more counts. Which antigen it targets is not known. Per-base quality was not reported, and no clone a single base away is much larger than it. The TCR originated in a male donor with ankylosing spondylitis. Recombination joined TRBV29-1 with TRBJ1-1; no D segment can be confidently identified. Sequenced material: blood, either unsorted or a sorted T cell fraction (not recorded which). The CDR3 protein sequence reads: CSVGGANTEAFF. At the DNA level, the sequence is TGCAGCGTTGGCGGCGCAAACACTGAAGCTTTCTTT.